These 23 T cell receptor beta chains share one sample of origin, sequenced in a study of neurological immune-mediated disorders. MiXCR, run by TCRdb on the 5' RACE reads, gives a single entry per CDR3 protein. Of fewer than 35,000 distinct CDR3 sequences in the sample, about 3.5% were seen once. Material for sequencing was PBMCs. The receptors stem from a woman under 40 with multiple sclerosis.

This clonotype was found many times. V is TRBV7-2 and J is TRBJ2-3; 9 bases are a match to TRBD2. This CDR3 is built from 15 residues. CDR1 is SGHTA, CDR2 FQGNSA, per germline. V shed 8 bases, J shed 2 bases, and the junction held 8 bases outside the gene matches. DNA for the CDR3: TGTGCCAGCGGGTCTAGCGGGACCTCCACAGATACGCAGTATTTT. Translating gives CASGSSGTSTDTQYF.

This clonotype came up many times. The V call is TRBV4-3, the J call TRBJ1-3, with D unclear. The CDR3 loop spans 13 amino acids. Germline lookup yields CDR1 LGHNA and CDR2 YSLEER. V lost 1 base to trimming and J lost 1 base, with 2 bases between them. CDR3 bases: TGCGCCAGCAGCCAAGTATCTGGAAACACCATATATTTT. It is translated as CASSQVSGNTIYF.

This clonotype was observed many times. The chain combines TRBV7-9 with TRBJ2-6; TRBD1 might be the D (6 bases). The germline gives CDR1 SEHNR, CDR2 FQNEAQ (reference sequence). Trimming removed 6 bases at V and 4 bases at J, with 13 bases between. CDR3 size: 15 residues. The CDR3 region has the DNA TGTGCCAGCAGACCCCCTGGGGGCGGGGCCAACGTCCTGACTTTC. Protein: CASRPPGGGANVLTF. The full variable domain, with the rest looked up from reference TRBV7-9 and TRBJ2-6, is DTGVSQNPRHKITKRGQNVTFRCDPISEHNRLYWYRQTLGQGPEFLTYFQNEAQLEKSRLLSDRFSAERPKGSFSTLEIQRTEQGDSAMYLCASRPPGGGANVLTFGAGSRLTVL.

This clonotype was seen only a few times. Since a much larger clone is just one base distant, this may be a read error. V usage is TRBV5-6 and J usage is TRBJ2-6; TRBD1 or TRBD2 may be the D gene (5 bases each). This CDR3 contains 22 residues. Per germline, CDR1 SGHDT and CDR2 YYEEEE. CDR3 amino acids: CASSLEGGLRGRINSGAKVLTF. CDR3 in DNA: TGTGCCAGCAGCTTGGAGGGCGGTTTGAGGGGCCGGATTAACTCTGGGGCCAAAGTCCTGACTTTC.

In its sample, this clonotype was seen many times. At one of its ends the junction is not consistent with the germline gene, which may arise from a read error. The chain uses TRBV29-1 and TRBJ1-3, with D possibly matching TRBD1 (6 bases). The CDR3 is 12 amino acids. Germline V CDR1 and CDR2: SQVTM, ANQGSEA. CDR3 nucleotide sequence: TGCAGCGTTGCCAGGGGAGGAAAAACCATATATTTT. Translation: CSVARGGKTIYF.

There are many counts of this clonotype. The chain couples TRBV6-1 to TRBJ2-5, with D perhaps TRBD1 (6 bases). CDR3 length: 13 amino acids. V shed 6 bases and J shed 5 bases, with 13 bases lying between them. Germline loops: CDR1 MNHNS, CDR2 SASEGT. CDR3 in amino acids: CASRKVQGETQYF. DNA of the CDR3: TGTGCCAGCAGGAAGGTACAGGGCGAGACCCAGTACTTC.

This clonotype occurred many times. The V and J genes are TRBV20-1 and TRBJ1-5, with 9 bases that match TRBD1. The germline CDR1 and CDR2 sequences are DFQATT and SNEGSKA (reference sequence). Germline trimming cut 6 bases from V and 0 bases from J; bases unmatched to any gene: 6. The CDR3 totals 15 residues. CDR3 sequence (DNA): TGCAGTGCCGCAACAGGGGGCTATAGCAATCAGCCCCAGCATTTT. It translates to CSAATGGYSNQPQHF.

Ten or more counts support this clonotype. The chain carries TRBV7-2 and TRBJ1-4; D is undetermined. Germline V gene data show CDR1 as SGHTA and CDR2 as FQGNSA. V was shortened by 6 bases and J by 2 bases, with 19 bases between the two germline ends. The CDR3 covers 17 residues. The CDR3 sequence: CASSPTPFSTTNEKLFF. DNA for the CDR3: TGTGCCAGCAGTCCCACCCCTTTTTCAACGACTAATGAAAAACTGTTTTTT.

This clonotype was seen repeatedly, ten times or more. The CDR3 region is CSARDQRQGSYNEQFF. DNA for the CDR3: TGCAGTGCTAGAGATCAACGACAGGGTTCCTACAATGAGCAGTTCTTC. The chain recombines TRBV20-1 with TRBJ2-1; TRBD1 matches 7 bases. This CDR3 contains 16 residues. In germline, CDR1 is DFQATT, CDR2 SNEGSKA (reference sequence). The J segment lost 1 base and the V segment lost 0 bases, leaving 6 bases of the junction unmatched.

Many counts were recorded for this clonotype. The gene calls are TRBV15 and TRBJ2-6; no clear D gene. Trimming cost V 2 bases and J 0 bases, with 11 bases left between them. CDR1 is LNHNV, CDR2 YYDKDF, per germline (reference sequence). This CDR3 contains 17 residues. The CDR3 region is CATSRFRPDSGANVLTF. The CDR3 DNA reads TGTGCCACCAGCAGATTCCGACCAGACTCTGGGGCCAACGTCCTGACTTTC.

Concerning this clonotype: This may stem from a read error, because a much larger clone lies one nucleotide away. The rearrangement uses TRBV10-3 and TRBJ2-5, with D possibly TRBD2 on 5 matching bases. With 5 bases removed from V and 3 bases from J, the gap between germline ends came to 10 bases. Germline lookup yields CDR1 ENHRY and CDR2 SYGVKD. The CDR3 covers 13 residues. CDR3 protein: CAISREREETQYF. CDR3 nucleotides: TGTGCCATCAGTCGGGAAAGGGAAGAGACCCAGTACTTC.

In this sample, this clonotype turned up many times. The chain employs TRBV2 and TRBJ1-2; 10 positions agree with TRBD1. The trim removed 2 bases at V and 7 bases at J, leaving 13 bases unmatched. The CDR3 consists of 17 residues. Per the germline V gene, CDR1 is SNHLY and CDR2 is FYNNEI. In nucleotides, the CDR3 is TGTGCCAGCAGTGAATCCCAGACGGACAGGGGGGACGGTGGCTACACCTTC. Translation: CASSESQTDRGDGGYTF.

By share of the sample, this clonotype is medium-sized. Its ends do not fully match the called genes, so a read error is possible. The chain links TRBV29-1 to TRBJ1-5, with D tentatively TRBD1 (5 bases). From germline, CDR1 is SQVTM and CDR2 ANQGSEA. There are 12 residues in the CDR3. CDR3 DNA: TGCAGCGTTGGAGGCTCGGGGCAGCCCCAGAATTTT. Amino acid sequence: CSVGGSGQPQNF.

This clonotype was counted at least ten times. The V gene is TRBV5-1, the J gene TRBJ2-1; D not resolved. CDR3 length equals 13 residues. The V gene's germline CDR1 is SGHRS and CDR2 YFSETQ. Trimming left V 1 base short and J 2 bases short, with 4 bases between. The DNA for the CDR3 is TGCGCCAGCAGCTTGCAGCCCTACAATGAGCAGTTCTTC. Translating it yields CASSLQPYNEQFF.

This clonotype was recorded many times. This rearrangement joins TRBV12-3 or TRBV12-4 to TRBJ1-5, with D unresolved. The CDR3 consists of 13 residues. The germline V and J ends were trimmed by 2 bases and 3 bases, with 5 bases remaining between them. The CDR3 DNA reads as TGTGCCAGCAGTTTACAGGCCAATCAGCCCCAGCATTTT. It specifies CASSLQANQPQHF.

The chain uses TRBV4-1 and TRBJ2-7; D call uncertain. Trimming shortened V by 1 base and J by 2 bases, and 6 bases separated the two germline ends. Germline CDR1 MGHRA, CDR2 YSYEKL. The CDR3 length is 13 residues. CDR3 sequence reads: CASSQVLAYEQYF. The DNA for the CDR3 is TGCGCCAGCAGCCAAGTACTGGCCTACGAGCAGTACTTC.

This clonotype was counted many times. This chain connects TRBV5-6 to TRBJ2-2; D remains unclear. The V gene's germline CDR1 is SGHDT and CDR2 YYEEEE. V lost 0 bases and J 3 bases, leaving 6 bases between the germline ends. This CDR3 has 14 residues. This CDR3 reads CASSLDSYTGELFF. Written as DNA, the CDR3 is TGTGCCAGCAGCTTGGACTCCTACACCGGGGAGCTGTTTTTT.

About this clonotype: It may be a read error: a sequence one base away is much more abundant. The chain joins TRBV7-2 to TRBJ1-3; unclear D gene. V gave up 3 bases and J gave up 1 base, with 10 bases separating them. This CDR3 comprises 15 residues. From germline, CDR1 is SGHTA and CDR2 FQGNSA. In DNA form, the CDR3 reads TGTGCCAGCAGCTTTTTGGGTAGATCTGGAAACACCATATATTTT. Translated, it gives CASSFLGRSGNTIYF. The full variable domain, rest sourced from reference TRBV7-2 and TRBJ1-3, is GAGVSQSPSNKVTEKGKDVELRCDPISGHTALYWYRQSLGQGLEFLIYFQGNSAPDKSGLPSDRFSAERTGGSVSTLTIQRTQQEDSAVYLCASSFLGRSGNTIYFGEGSWLTVV.

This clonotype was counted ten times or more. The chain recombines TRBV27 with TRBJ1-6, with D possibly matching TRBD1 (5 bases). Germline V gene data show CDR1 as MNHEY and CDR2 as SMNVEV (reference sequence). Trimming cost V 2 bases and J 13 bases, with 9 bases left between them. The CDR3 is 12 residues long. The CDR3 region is CASSLHGAPLHF. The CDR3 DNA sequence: TGTGCCAGCAGTTTACACGGGGCGCCCCTCCACTTT.

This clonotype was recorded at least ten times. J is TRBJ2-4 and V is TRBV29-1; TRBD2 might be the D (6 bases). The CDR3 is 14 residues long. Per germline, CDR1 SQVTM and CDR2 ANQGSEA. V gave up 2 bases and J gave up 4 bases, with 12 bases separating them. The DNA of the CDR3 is TGCAGCGTTGAACCGCCAGGACTAAAAAACATTCAGTACTTC. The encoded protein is CSVEPPGLKNIQYF.

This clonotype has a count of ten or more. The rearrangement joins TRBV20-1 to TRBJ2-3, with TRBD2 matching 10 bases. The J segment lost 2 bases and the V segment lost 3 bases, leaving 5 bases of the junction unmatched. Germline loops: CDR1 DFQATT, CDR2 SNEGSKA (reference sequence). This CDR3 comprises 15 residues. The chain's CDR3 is CSASPSGSLTDTQYF. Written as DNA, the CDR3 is TGCAGTGCTAGTCCTAGCGGGAGTCTCACAGATACGCAGTATTTT.

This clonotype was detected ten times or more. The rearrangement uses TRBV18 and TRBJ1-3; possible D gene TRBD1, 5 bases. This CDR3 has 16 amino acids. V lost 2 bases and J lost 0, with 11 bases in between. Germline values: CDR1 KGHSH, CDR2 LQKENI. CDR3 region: CASSPRQPNSGNTIYF. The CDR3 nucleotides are TGTGCCAGCTCACCAAGACAGCCTAACTCTGGAAACACCATATATTTT. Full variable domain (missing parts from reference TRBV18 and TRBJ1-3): NAGVMQNPRHLVRRRGQEARLRCSPMKGHSHVYWYRQLPEEGLKFMVYLQKENIIDESGMPKERFSAEFPKEGPSILRIQQVVRGDSAAYFCASSPRQPNSGNTIYFGEGSWLTVV.

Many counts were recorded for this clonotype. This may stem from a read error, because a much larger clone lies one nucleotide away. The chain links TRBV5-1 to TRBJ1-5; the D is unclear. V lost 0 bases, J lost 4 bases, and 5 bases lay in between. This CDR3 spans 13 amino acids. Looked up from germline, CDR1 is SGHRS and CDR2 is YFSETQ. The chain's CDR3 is CASSLETNQPQHF. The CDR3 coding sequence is TGCGCCAGCAGCTTGGAAACAAATCAGCCCCAGCATTTT.